Listed below are T cell receptor beta chains from one sample, sequenced in a study of identical twins. MiXCR was run by TCRdb on the 5' RACE reads, yielding one entry per CDR3 protein. This sample has hundreds of thousands of distinct CDR3 sequences, with 8.6% found just once. The same data also went into a second study, on yellow fever vaccine responses in identical twins.

Sequencing was carried out using PBMCs. The receptors here all came from a woman aged 18-30 years in good health. The CDR3 runs from the conserved cysteine through the conserved F or W. A D gene is named only where the DNA matches it firmly. Clone size is given for some rows only: seen once, a few or many times, or a class if the clone is expanded.

CDR3aa	d_gene	abundance	v_gene	j_gene
CASSLYESGELFF	.	many	TRBV7-8	TRBJ2-2
CASSLGTGGYRNTEAFF	TRBD1	few	TRBV5-1	TRBJ1-1
CASSRTITGQTIGNTEAFF	TRBD1	many	TRBV11-2	TRBJ1-1
CASSFGAHSGANVLTF	.	few	TRBV28	TRBJ2-6
CASSLDSRAGSSFF	.	few	TRBV7-2	TRBJ2-1
CASRVSGGVETQYF	TRBD2	.	TRBV7-2	TRBJ2-5
CASSYSTFRDRGDYEQYF	TRBD1	.	TRBV6-2/TRBV6-3	TRBJ2-7
CSTHSTSGVYSYNEQFF	TRBD2	.	TRBV20-1	TRBJ2-1
CASSQVSGGREETQYF	TRBD2	.	TRBV3-1	TRBJ2-5
CASSLLGGQEGFF	TRBD1	few	TRBV28	TRBJ1-1
CASSRTGRNEQFF	TRBD1	many	TRBV5-1	TRBJ2-1